A selection of T cell receptor beta chains follows, all from one sample in a study of T cells in Graves' hyperthyroidism and ophthalmopathy. Via MiXCR, TCRdb re-called the multiplex PCR reads, giving one row per CDR3 protein. The sample includes 660,000 or so distinct CDR3 sequences, around 21% of them seen just once. The sample consisted of blood. The source of these receptors is a man aged 25-45 years with Graves' ophthalmopathy. The CDR3 runs from the conserved cysteine through the conserved F or W. D genes are given only for firm matches. Where a row states a size, it is once, few, many or the class of an expanded clone; other rows omit it.

v_gene	d_gene	j_gene	abundance	CDR3nt	CDR3aa
TRBV6-1	.	TRBJ2-3	.	TGTGCCAGCAGTCAGTTCGCCACAGATACGCAGTATTTT	CASSQFATDTQYF
TRBV12-5	.	TRBJ2-3	many	TGTGCTAGTGGTTTGGGACTAGGTTCGGCAGATACGCAGTATTTT	CASGLGLGSADTQYF
TRBV20-1	.	TRBJ1-1	few	TGCAGTGCTAGGAGGGGGGACACTGAAGCTTTCTTT	CSARRGDTEAFF
TRBV7-2	.	TRBJ2-7	many	TGTGCCAGCAGCTTAAGCGGTAACCCAGCCTACGAGCAGTACTTC	CASSLSGNPAYEQYF
TRBV28	.	TRBJ2-7	few	TGTGCCAGCAGCCCAGTCTGGCTGACATCGGACTACGAGCAGTACTTC	CASSPVWLTSDYEQYF
TRBV27	.	TRBJ2-3	few	TGTGCCAGCAGACTTTTCCGGACAGACCACGCAGATACGCAGTATTTT	CASRLFRTDHADTQYF
TRBV6-1	.	TRBJ1-1	.	TGTGCCATCTATCCCAACAGGGAGTACACTGAAGCTTTCTTT	CAIYPNREYTEAFF
TRBV28	TRBD2	TRBJ2-3	.	TGTGCCAGCAGGGTCCCGGGACTAGCGGGAGTGGATACGCAGTATTTT	CASRVPGLAGVDTQYF
TRBV30	.	TRBJ2-2	few	TGTGCCTGGAGTCTCCCCGGCACCGGGGAGCTGTTTTTT	CAWSLPGTGELFF
TRBV6-1	.	TRBJ1-5	.	TGTGCCAGTCGGGGGTCACATATCAATCAGCCCCAGCATTTT	CASRGSHINQPQHF
TRBV7-2	TRBD2	TRBJ2-7	many	TGTGCCAGCAGTTTGAATAGCGGGTACGAGCAGTACTTC	CASSLNSGYEQYF
TRBV2	TRBD1	TRBJ2-7	many	TGTGCCAGCAGTGGGCTGGACAGGGCTCCCTACGAGCAGTACTTC	CASSGLDRAPYEQYF
TRBV4-1	.	TRBJ1-5	.	TGCGCCAGCAGCCAAGATCGCAGGGACGATCAGCCCCAGCATTTT	CASSQDRRDDQPQHF
TRBV18	TRBD1	TRBJ2-4	.	TGTGCCAGCTCACCACCGGGACAGATAGCCAAAAACATTCAGTACTTC	CASSPPGQIAKNIQYF
TRBV12-3/TRBV12-4	.	TRBJ2-5	many	TGTGCCAGCGGCACTGTGATAGAGACCCAGTACTTC	CASGTVIETQYF
TRBV20-1	.	TRBJ2-5	.	TGCAGTGCCATCGGGAGTCAGGAGACCCAGTACTTC	CSAIGSQETQYF
TRBV10-3	.	TRBJ2-7	.	TGTGCCATCACTGAGGTCAGCTCCTACGAGCAGTACTTC	CAITEVSSYEQYF
TRBV5-5	.	TRBJ2-1	.	TGTGCCAGCAGCTTGGAAGGAAACTTCTTGGATGAGCAGTTCTTC	CASSLEGNFLDEQFF
TRBV4-1	.	TRBJ1-3	few	TGCGCCAGCAGCCGGGTGGGGGACGACTTAATCTCTGGAAACACCATATATTTT	CASSRVGDDLISGNTIYF
TRBV6-1	.	TRBJ2-3	few	TGTGCCAGCAGTTCCTTCGGCGGGGAGAGCGGCACAGATACGCAGTATTTT	CASSSFGGESGTDTQYF
TRBV6-1	.	TRBJ1-2	many	TGTGCCAGCAGTTACGGCGGAACAGGTGACCGCTACACCTTC	CASSYGGTGDRYTF
TRBV30	TRBD2	TRBJ2-1	many	TGTGCCTGGAGTGTATGGGAGGGCCCTCGGGACAATGAGCAGTTCTTC	CAWSVWEGPRDNEQFF
TRBV14	.	TRBJ2-1	.	TGTGCCAGCAGCCAAGAGGAGGTGTTGGATGAGCAGTTCTTC	CASSQEEVLDEQFF
TRBV19	.	TRBJ2-2	.	TGTGCCAGTAGGTCGGACTCGACCGGGGAGCTGTTTTTT	CASRSDSTGELFF
TRBV12-3/TRBV12-4	TRBD1	TRBJ1-4	.	TGTGCCAGCAGCCTCGGGACAGGGGGGATTGCAACTAATGAAAAACTGTTTTTT	CASSLGTGGIATNEKLFF
TRBV4-3	.	TRBJ2-1	few	TGCGCCAGCAGCCAAGTCCGGCTTACGTACTCCTACAATGAGCAGTTCTTC	CASSQVRLTYSYNEQFF
TRBV19	.	TRBJ2-5	few	TGTGCCAGTAGTATAGTATACTACAGGGAAGAGACCCAGTACTTC	CASSIVYYREETQYF
TRBV28	TRBD1	TRBJ1-2	many	TGTGCCAGCAGCTCAGCCACAGGACAGGGGCCCGACTATGGCTACACCTTC	CASSSATGQGPDYGYTF